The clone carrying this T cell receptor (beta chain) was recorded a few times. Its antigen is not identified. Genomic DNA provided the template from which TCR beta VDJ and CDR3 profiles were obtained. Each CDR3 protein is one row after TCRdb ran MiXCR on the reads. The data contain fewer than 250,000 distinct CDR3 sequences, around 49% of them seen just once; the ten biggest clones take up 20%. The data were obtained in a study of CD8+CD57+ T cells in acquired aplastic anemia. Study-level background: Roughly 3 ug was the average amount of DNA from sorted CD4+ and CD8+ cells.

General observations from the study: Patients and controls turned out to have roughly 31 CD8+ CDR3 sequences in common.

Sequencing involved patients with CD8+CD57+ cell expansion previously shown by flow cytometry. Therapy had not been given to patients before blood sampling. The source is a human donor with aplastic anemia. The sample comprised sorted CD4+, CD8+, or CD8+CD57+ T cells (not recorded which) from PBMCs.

The CDR3 loop is CASSPYQGSELFF. CDR3 DNA: TGTGCCAGCTCACCATATCAGGGCTCTGAACTGTTTTTT. The chain couples TRBV18 to TRBJ1-4; D may be TRBD1 (5 bases). Germline CDR1 KGHSH, CDR2 LQKENI. V was trimmed by 2 bases and J by 12 bases, leaving 13 bases between them. The CDR3 runs to 13 residues.